This T cell receptor beta chain was captured in a study of beta chain features in type 1 diabetes. General study points: TCRB CDR3s from Type 1 diabetes patients were moderately but significantly shorter in all four CD4+ subsets.

What was sequenced were expressed TCRB transcripts, since all of the isolated RNA had been reverse transcribed. Produced via immunoSEQ multiplex PCR; TCRdb's table is partial and in-frame only. Among 600,000 to 750,000 clones listed, over 10% were seen once. This clone was observed a few times. The antigen is unknown. Markers CD45RO/CCR7/CD25/CD127/CD95/CD27 served to sort CD4+ naive, central memory, regulatory and stem cell-like memory cells. Post-sort purity exceeded 95% for all sorted populations. The sample taken for sequencing was naive CD4+ T cells from blood. This clonotype was sampled from a man aged 30 to 45 with type 1 diabetes.

In DNA form, the CDR3 reads TGTGCCAGCAGCTTAGCGGCCGGCCTAGCCAAAAACATTCAGTACTTC. Its protein is CASSLAAGLAKNIQYF. This sequence joins TRBV13 and TRBJ2-4; no clear D. The V gene's germline CDR1 is PRHDT and CDR2 FYEKMQ (reference sequence). Trimming removed 1 base from V and 0 bases from J, with 10 bases in between. This CDR3 has 16 residues.